Here is one T cell receptor beta chain with its context. Its antigen is still unknown. V was cut by 2 bases and J by 7 bases, with 8 bases left in between. Germline V gene lookup returns CDR1 MNHEY and CDR2 SVGEGT. The CDR3 runs to 13 residues. The data were obtained in a study of brain metastases from non-small cell lung cancer. Study-wide points: Brain metastases shared most TCR repertoire with primaries, with sparse T cells. In about 60% of brain metastases, T-cell clones were expanded compared with matched primary tumors.

Here immunoSEQ multiplex PCR was the method, and the copy in TCRdb shows in-frame clones only, minus some. The data show about 4,900 clones, about three quarters seen once. Material: primary lung tumor tissue. V usage is TRBV6-2 or TRBV6-3 and J usage is TRBJ2-2; unclear D gene. The clonotype comes from a donor at least 40 years old with non-small cell lung cancer. The CDR3 region is CASSYVGIGELFF. The CDR3, as DNA: TGTGCCAGCAGTTACGTGGGAATCGGGGAGCTGTTTTTT.